This T cell receptor (beta chain) was documented in a study of blood T cell repertoires in COVID-19. About the study: Donors in the United States, Italy and Spain gave samples during acute or convalescent COVID-19.

Profiling relied on immunoSEQ multiplex PCR, and the TCRdb table lists in-frame clones only, not all of them. The top ten clones hold about 34% of a sample with around 60,000 clones, about 76% of them seen once. The trim removed 1 base at V and 3 bases at J, leaving 1 base unmatched. Germline V gives CDR1 LNHDA, CDR2 SQIVND (reference sequence). The CDR3 is made up of 14 amino acids. This clone turned up a few times. Sequencing input: peripheral blood. The TCR sequence derives from a human donor in a cohort sampled during active COVID-19. V and J are TRBV19 and TRBJ2-7; TRBD1 matches 9 bases. The CDR3 reads CASSIGGQGYEQYF. As DNA, the CDR3 is TGTGCCAGTAGTATAGGGGGACAGGGCTACGAGCAGTACTTC.